The clone carrying this TCR beta chain was observed many times. The target antigen is unknown. Germline V gene lookup returns CDR1 SQVTM and CDR2 ANQGSEA. The ends were cut back, 1 base at V and 3 bases at J, with 10 bases in the middle. CDR3 length equals 13 residues. The data belong to a study of early T cells in non-severe SARS-CoV-2 infection. Study-level results: Private and CD4 specificities were missed by VDJdb matching, skewed to anti-spike CD8.

TCRdb redid the calling of the 5' RACE reads with MiXCR, one entry per CDR3 protein. The repertoire holds roughly 120,000 distinct CDR3 sequences, with more than 13% as singletons. J is TRBJ2-7 and V is TRBV29-1, with D perhaps TRBD1 (5 bases). This receptor was obtained from an adult who was a healthcare worker with PCR-confirmed SARS-CoV-2 infection or an uninfected control (not recorded which). Sequenced input: whole blood. CDR3 sequence reads: CSVEVRDSYEQYF. CDR3 coding DNA: TGCAGCGTTGAAGTGCGAGACAGCTACGAGCAGTACTTC.